This is a list of T cell receptor beta chains from one sample in a study of T cell repertoires in ileal Crohn's disease. The method was immunoSEQ multiplex PCR; TCRdb's version includes in-frame clones alone and lacks a portion of them. The data show 10,000 to 15,000 clones, roughly 80% seen once. Input material: ileal tissue. Receptors originate from an adult with Crohn's disease. CDR3s include the opening cysteine and the closing phenylalanine or tryptophan. A D gene is named only where the DNA matches it firmly. Clone size is given for some rows only: seen once, a few or many times, or a class if the clone is expanded.

clone_size | j_call | v_call | cdr3_length | d_call | cdr3_aa | cdr3_nt
. | TRBJ2-6 | TRBV28 | 19 | . | CASRSRPGRVGPGANVLTF | TGTGCCAGCCGTTCCCGTCCCGGCAGGGTAGGGCCTGGGGCCAACGTCCTGACTTTC
. | TRBJ2-1 | TRBV27 | 17 | . | CASSLTRALRIGDEQFF | TGTGCCAGCAGCCTGACGAGGGCCTTAAGAATTGGGGATGAGCAGTTCTTC
once | TRBJ2-2 | TRBV5-6 | 18 | TRBD2 | CASSPTGTSGANTGELFF | TGTGCCAGCAGCCCCACCGGGACTAGCGGGGCGAACACCGGGGAGCTGTTTTTT
. | TRBJ2-6 | TRBV19 | 21 | TRBD2 | CASSIRLAGGPGNSGANVLTF | TGTGCCAGTAGTATCCGACTAGCGGGGGGGCCAGGCAACAGTGGGGCCAACGTCCTGACTTTC
few | TRBJ2-2 | TRBV11-2 | 14 | TRBD1 | CASRRQGNTGELFF | TGTGCCAGCAGGCGACAGGGGAACACCGGGGAGCTGTTTTTT
once | TRBJ1-5 | TRBV18 | 13 | . | CASSPNRDQPQHF | TGTGCCAGCTCCCCAAATCGAGATCAGCCCCAGCATTTT
. | TRBJ2-3 | TRBV11-2 | 17 | TRBD2 | CASSPQLAGGLTDTQYF | TGTGCCAGCAGCCCTCAACTAGCGGGAGGACTCACAGATACGCAGTATTTT
. | TRBJ1-2 | TRBV19 | 14 | . | CASSIGAGNHGYTF | TGTGCCAGTAGTATTGGGGCAGGGAACCATGGCTACACCTTC
. | TRBJ1-5 | TRBV2 | 15 | . | CASSDNWGGGQPQHF | TGTGCCAGCAGTGATAATTGGGGGGGAGGTCAGCCCCAGCATTTT
. | TRBJ2-3 | TRBV7-2 | 16 | TRBD2 | CASSRQRGALTDTQYF | TGTGCCAGCAGCAGACAGCGGGGGGCCCTCACAGATACGCAGTATTTT
. | TRBJ1-4 | TRBV18 | 16 | . | CASSPPDSPNNEKLFF | TGTGCCAGCTCACCGCCCGACAGCCCTAATAATGAAAAACTGTTTTTT
. | TRBJ1-3 | TRBV6-6 | 14 | . | CAISGASMRNTIYF | TGTGCCATCTCTGGGGCCTCTATGCGTAACACCATATATTTT
. | TRBJ1-4 | TRBV7-2 | 14 | TRBD1 | CASSPTGGTEKLFF | TGTGCCAGCAGCCCGACAGGGGGTACTGAAAAACTGTTTTTT
. | TRBJ2-6 | TRBV28 | 14 | . | CASSRAGGANVLTF | TGTGCCAGCAGCAGGGCTGGCGGGGCCAACGTCCTGACTTTC
. | TRBJ2-7 | TRBV6-1 | 13 | . | CASSEERGYEQYF | TGTGCCAGCAGTGAAGAAAGGGGCTACGAGCAGTACTTC
. | TRBJ2-1 | TRBV11-2 | 15 | . | CASSPDGLDDNEQFF | TGTGCCAGCAGCCCAGACGGTCTAGACGACAATGAGCAGTTCTTC
. | TRBJ2-7 | TRBV7-7 | 16 | TRBD2 | CASSATSGSSSYEQYF | TGTGCTAGCAGCGCCACTAGCGGGAGTTCCTCCTACGAGCAGTACTTC
. | TRBJ2-1 | TRBV5-6 | 16 | TRBD1 | CASSSGPLTGGNEQFF | TGTGCCAGCAGCTCCGGGCCCCTCACAGGGGGAAATGAGCAGTTCTTC
. | TRBJ1-5 | TRBV6-1 | 14 | . | CASSGDGSNQPQHF | TGTGCCAGCAGTGGCGACGGGTCGAATCAGCCCCAGCATTTT
few | TRBJ2-5 | TRBV21-1 | 12 | . | CASSKAKSAQYF | TGTGCCAGCAGCAAAGCTAAGTCGGCCCAGTACTTC
. | TRBJ1-2 | TRBV2 | 15 | TRBD1 | CASSVGQGARNGYTF | TGTGCCAGCAGTGTGGGACAGGGGGCGCGGAATGGCTACACCTTC
. | TRBJ2-2 | TRBV7-9 | 15 | TRBD1 | CASSWDRGNTGELFF | TGTGCCAGCAGCTGGGACAGGGGGAACACCGGGGAGCTGTTTTTT
few | TRBJ2-7 | TRBV6-5 | 13 | TRBD2 | CASSFGGGGEQYF | TGTGCCAGCAGTTTTGGCGGCGGGGGCGAGCAGTACTTC
. | TRBJ2-3 | TRBV6-6 | 16 | TRBD2 | CASSYGTSGRTDTQYF | TGTGCCAGCAGTTACGGGACTAGCGGACGCACAGATACGCAGTATTTT